These 13 T cell receptor beta chains share one sample of origin, sequenced in a study of blood T cell repertoires in COVID-19. The repertoire was sequenced with immunoSEQ multiplex PCR; TCRdb's copy has only in-frame clones and lacks some. The sample lists approximately 250,000 clones, 75% to 85% occurring once. Source material: peripheral blood. Receptors originate from a middle-aged man who had recovered from COVID-19.

V and J are TRBV19 and TRBJ2-3, with TRBD2 identical over 8 bases. Trimming removed 7 bases from V and 3 bases from J; junction bases left unmatched: 15. Per the germline V gene, CDR1 is LNHDA and CDR2 is SQIVND (reference sequence). CDR3 length: 17 residues. The CDR3 nucleotides read TGTGCCAGTACCCCCCCGGGGCGGGGGGTAGTTACAGATACGCAGTATTTT. This codes for CASTPPGRGVVTDTQYF. The entire variable domain, with the rest obtained from reference TRBV19 and TRBJ2-3, is as follows: DGGITQSPKYLFRKEGQNVTLSCEQNLNHDAMYWYRQDPGQGLRLIYYSQIVNDFQKGDIAEGYSVSREKKESFPLTVTSAQKNPTAFYLCASTPPGRGVVTDTQYFGPGTRLTVL.

This sequence joins TRBV7-6 and TRBJ2-1, with D possibly being TRBD2 (6 bases). V was trimmed by 2 bases and J by 2 bases, leaving 10 bases between them. The V gene's germline CDR1 is SGHVS and CDR2 FNYEAQ. CDR3 length: 15 amino acids. In DNA form, the CDR3 reads TGTGCCAGCAGCTTACTGGGACTCGCCTACAATGAGCAGTTCTTC. Amino acids: CASSLLGLAYNEQFF.

Only a few counts were recorded for this clone. The chain recombines TRBV6-6 with TRBJ1-1; D uncertain. The length of the CDR3 is 13 residues. V gave up 2 bases and J gave up 7 bases, with 11 bases separating them. Germline-derived CDR1 and CDR2 are MNHNY and SVGAGI (reference sequence). The CDR3, as DNA: TGTGCCAGCAGTTACGTTCCGACTCATGAAGCTTTCTTT. Translating it yields CASSYVPTHEAFF.

The V gene is TRBV9, the J gene TRBJ2-2, with 7 bases matching TRBD2. Germline values: CDR1 SGDLS, CDR2 YYNGEE. With V trimmed by 4 bases and J by 6 bases, 9 bases remained unmatched. CDR3 length: 15 residues. The CDR3 DNA sequence: TGTGCCAGCAGCCGAGACAGCCGGGGGGCCGGGGAGCTGTTTTTT. This translates into CASSRDSRGAGELFF.

The genes are TRBV5-1 and TRBJ2-3; TRBD1 might be the D (6 bases). V gave up 2 bases and J gave up 14 bases, with 15 bases separating them. CDR3 length: 12 amino acids. Germline V lookup: CDR1 SGHRS, CDR2 YFSETQ. CDR3 protein: CASSFEKGVAYF. The CDR3 DNA sequence: TGCGCCAGCAGCTTCGAGAAGGGGGTTGCGTATTTT.

The chain joins TRBV23-1 to TRBJ2-1; 8 bases match TRBD1. TRBV23-1 is an ORF; its function is uncertain. The CDR3 is 21 amino acids. J lost 0 bases, V lost 0 bases, and 16 bases had no gene match. CDR3 sequence: CASSQSKCGQGPSGSYNEQFF. Written as DNA, the CDR3 is TGCGCCAGCAGTCAATCGAAGTGCGGACAGGGCCCAAGTGGCTCCTACAATGAGCAGTTCTTC.

The chain carries TRBV7-9 and TRBJ2-5; TRBD1 matches at 7 bases. Germline CDR1 is SEHNR and CDR2 is FQNEAQ (reference sequence). CDR3 length: 16 residues. V lost 2 bases and J lost 0; bases outside the gene matches: 6. The CDR3 loop reads CASSLRWDSYQETQYF. In nucleotides, the CDR3 is TGTGCCAGCAGCTTAAGGTGGGACAGCTACCAAGAGACCCAGTACTTC. The variable domain in full, with the rest retrieved from reference TRBV7-9 and TRBJ2-5, is DTGVSQNPRHKITKRGQNVTFRCDPISEHNRLYWYRQTLGQGPEFLTYFQNEAQLEKSRLLSDRFSAERPKGSFSTLEIQRTEQGDSAMYLCASSLRWDSYQETQYFGPGTRLLVL.

This sequence joins TRBV30 and TRBJ2-7; the match to TRBD2 covers 9 bases. The ends lost 7 bases at V and 4 bases at J; junction bases unmatched: 11. From germline, CDR1 is GTSNPN and CDR2 SVGIG (reference sequence). This CDR3 spans 14 amino acids. The DNA for the CDR3 is TGTGCCTCCTACGAGGCGGGGGGGTTATACGAGCAGTACTTC. Its translation is CASYEAGGLYEQYF.

The chain combines TRBV9 with TRBJ2-1, with 12 positions matching TRBD2. The J segment lost 9 bases and the V segment lost 4 bases, leaving 11 bases of the junction unmatched. This CDR3 comprises 16 residues. Germline V gives CDR1 SGDLS, CDR2 YYNGEE. The CDR3 DNA sequence: TGTGCCAGCAGCCCCACAGTACTAGCGGGGGGAGGTGAGCAGTTCTTC. Protein product: CASSPTVLAGGGEQFF. Full variable domain (outside the CDR3, taken from reference TRBV9 and TRBJ2-1): DSGVTQTPKHLITATGQRVTLRCSPRSGDLSVYWYQQSLDQGLQFLIQYYNGEERAKGNILERFSAQQFPDLHSELNLSSLELGDSALYFCASSPTVLAGGGEQFFGPGTRLTVL.

The rearrangement links TRBV5-6 to TRBJ2-5; perhaps TRBD1 as D (6 bases). V was trimmed by 0 bases and J by 5 bases, leaving 17 bases between them. Germline V gene data show CDR1 as SGHDT and CDR2 as YYEEEE. The CDR3 length is 16 residues. The CDR3 region has the DNA TGTGCCAGCAGCTTGGGAGGCCAGGGGTGGGTTGAGACCCAGTACTTC. Encoded protein: CASSLGGQGWVETQYF. The entire variable domain, with the rest obtained from reference TRBV5-6 and TRBJ2-5, is as follows: DAGVTQSPTHLIKTRGQQVTLRCSPKSGHDTVSWYQQALGQGPQFIFQYYEEEERQRGNFPDRFSGHQFPNYSSELNVNALLLGDSALYLCASSLGGQGWVETQYFGPGTRLLVL.

J is TRBJ1-2 and V is TRBV7-2, with D possibly being TRBD1 (6 bases). Trimming took off 3 bases at V and 0 bases at J, with 20 bases between the two ends. Germline CDR1 and CDR2: SGHTA and FQGNSA. CDR3 length: 18 residues. The CDR3 loop reads CASSLISWQGISNYGYTF. The CDR3 DNA follows: TGTGCCAGCAGCTTGATTAGTTGGCAGGGGATTTCTAACTATGGCTACACCTTC.

Here the CDR3 reads CASSLNTYEQYF. The DNA for the CDR3 is TGTGCCAGCAGCCTCAACACCTACGAGCAGTACTTC. This rearrangement joins TRBV11-3 to TRBJ2-7, with unresolved D. This CDR3 is 12 amino acids long. V was shortened by 5 bases and J by 2 bases, with 7 bases between the two germline ends. The V gene's germline CDR1 is SGHNT and CDR2 YENEEA. Complete variable domain (other parts from reference TRBV11-3 and TRBJ2-7): EAGVVQSPRYKIIEKKQPVAFWCNPISGHNTLYWYLQNLGQGPELLIRYENEEAVDDSQLPKDRFSAERLKGVDSTLKIQPAELGDSAVYLCASSLNTYEQYFGPGTRLTVT.

The chain recombines TRBV27 with TRBJ1-2; D is perhaps TRBD1 (5 bases). Germline V gene lookup returns CDR1 MNHEY and CDR2 SMNVEV (reference sequence). The CDR3 length is 15 residues. Trimming left V 1 base short and J 2 bases short, with 11 bases between. The CDR3 here is CASSLWVGGNYGYTF. CDR3 nucleotides: TGTGCCAGCAGTTTATGGGTTGGGGGGAACTATGGCTACACCTTC.